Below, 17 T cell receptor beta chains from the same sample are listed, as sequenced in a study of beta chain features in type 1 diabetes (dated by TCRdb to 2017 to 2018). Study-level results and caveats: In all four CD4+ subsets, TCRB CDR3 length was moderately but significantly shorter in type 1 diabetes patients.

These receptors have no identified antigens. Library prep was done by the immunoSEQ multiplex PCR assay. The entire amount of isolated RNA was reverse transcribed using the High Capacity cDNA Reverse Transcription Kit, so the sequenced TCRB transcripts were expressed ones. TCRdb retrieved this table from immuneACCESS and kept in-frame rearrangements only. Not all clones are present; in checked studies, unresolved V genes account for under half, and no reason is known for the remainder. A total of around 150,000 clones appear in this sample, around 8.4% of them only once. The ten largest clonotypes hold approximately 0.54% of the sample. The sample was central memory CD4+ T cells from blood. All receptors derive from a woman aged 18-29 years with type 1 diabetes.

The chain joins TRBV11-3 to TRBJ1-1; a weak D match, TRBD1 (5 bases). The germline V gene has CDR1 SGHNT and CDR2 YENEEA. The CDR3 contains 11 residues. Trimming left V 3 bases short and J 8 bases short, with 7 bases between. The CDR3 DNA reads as TGTGCCAGCAGCTTCCCAGGGGAAGCTTTCTTT. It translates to CASSFPGEAFF.

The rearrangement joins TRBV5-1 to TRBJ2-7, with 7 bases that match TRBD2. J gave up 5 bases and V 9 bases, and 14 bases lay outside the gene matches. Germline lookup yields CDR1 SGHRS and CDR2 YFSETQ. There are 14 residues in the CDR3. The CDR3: CATATWGGGDEQYF. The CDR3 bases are TGCGCCACCGCAACTTGGGGCGGGGGAGACGAGCAGTACTTC. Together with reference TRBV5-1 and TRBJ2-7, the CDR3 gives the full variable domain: KAGVTQTPRYLIKTRGQQVTLSCSPISGHRSVSWYQQTPGQGLQFLFEYFSETQRNKGNFPGRFSGRQFSNSRSEMNVSTLELGDSALYLCATATWGGGDEQYFGPGTRLTVT.

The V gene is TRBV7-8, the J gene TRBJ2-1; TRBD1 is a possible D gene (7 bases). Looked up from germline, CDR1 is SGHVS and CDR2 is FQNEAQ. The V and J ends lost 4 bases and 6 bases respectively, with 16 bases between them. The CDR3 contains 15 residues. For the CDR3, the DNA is TGTGCCAGCAGCTCCGGGGGAAGACAGGGCAATGAGCAGTTCTTC. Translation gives CASSSGGRQGNEQFF. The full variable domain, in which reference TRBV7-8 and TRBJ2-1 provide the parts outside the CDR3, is GAGVSQSPRYKVAKRGQDVALRCDPISGHVSLFWYQQALGQGPEFLTYFQNEAQLDKSGLPSDRFFAERPEGSVSTLKIQRTQQEDSAVYLCASSSGGRQGNEQFFGPGTRLTVL.

This chain's CDR3 is CATSRPDRGHGYTF. In DNA form, the CDR3 reads TGTGCCACCAGCAGACCAGACAGGGGACACGGCTACACCTTC. This chain uses TRBV15 with TRBJ1-2, with 8 bases matching TRBD1. CDR1 and CDR2 (germline): LNHNV, YYDKDF (reference sequence). CDR3 length: 14 amino acids. After removal of 2 bases from V and 8 bases from J, the junction contained 7 bases not matched to a gene.

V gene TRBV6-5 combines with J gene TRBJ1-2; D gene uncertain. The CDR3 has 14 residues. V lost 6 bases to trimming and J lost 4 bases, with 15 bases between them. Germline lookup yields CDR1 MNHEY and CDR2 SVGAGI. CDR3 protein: CASRPDMGSYGYTF. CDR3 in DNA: TGTGCCAGCAGGCCCGACATGGGGAGCTATGGCTACACCTTC.

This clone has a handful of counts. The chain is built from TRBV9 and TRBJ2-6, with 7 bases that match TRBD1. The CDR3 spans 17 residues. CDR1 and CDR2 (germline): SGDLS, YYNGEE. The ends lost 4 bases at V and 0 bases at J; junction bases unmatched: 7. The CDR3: CASSPGGFGSGANVLTF. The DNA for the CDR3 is TGTGCCAGCAGCCCAGGGGGTTTCGGCTCTGGGGCCAACGTCCTGACTTTC.

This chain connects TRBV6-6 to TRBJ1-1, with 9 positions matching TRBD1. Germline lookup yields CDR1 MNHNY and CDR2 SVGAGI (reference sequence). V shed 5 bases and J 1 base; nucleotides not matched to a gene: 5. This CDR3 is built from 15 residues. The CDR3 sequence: CASSQPGQGNTEAFF. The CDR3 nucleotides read TGTGCCAGCAGTCAACCGGGACAGGGGAACACTGAAGCTTTCTTT.

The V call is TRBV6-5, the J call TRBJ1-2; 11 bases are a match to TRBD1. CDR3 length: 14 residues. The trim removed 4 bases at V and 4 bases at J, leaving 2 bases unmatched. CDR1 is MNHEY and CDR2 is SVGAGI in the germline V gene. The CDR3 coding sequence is TGTGCCAGCAGTTGGACAGGGGGCAGCTATGGCTACACCTTC. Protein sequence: CASSWTGGSYGYTF.

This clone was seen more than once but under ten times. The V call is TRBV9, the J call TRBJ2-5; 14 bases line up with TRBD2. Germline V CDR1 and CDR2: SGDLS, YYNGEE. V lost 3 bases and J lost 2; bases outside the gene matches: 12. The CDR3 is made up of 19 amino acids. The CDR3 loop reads CASSATGTSGSPSQETQYF. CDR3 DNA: TGTGCCAGCAGCGCCACCGGGACTAGCGGGAGTCCGAGTCAAGAGACCCAGTACTTC.

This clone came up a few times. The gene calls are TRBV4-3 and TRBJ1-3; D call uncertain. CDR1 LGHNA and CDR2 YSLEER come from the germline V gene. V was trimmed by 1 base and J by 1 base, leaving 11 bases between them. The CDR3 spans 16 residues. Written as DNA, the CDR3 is TGCGCCAGCAGCCAAGGTGCACAACAGTCTGGAAACACCATATATTTT. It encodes CASSQGAQQSGNTIYF.

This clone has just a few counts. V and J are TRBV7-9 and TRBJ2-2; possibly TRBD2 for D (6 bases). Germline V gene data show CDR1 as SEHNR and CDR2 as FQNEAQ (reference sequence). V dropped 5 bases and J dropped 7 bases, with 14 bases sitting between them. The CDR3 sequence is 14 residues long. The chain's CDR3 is CASSMEGGFGELFF. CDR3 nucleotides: TGTGCCAGCAGCATGGAGGGCGGTTTCGGGGAGCTGTTTTTT. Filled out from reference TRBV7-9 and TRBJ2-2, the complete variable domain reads DTGVSQNPRHKITKRGQNVTFRCDPISEHNRLYWYRQTLGQGPEFLTYFQNEAQLEKSRLLSDRFSAERPKGSFSTLEIQRTEQGDSAMYLCASSMEGGFGELFFGEGSRLTVL.

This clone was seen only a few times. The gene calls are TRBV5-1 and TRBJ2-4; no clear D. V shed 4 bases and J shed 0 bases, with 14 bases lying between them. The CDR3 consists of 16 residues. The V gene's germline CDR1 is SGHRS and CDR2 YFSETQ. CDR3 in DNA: TGCGCCAGCAGCCCCGACGGAGCACTAGCCAAAAACATTCAGTACTTC. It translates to CASSPDGALAKNIQYF.

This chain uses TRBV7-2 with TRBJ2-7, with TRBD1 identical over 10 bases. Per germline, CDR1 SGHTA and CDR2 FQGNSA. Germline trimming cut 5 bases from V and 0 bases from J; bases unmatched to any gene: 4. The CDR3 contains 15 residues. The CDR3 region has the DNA TGTGCCAGCAGCCCGGACAGGGGGAACTCCTACGAGCAGTACTTC. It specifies CASSPDRGNSYEQYF.

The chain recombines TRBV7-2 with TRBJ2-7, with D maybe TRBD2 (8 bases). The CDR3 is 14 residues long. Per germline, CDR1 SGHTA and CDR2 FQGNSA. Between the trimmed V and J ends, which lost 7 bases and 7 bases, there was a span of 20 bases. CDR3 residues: CASTHGRGQREQYF. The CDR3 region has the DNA TGTGCCAGCACCCACGGGAGGGGGCAGCGGGAGCAGTACTTC.

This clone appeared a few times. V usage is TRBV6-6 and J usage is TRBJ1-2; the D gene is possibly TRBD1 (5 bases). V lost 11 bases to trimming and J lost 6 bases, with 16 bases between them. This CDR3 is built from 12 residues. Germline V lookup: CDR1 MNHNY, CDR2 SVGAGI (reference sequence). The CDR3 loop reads CAAPQEPDGYTF. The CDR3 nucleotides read TGTGCCGCACCACAGGAACCTGATGGCTACACCTTC.

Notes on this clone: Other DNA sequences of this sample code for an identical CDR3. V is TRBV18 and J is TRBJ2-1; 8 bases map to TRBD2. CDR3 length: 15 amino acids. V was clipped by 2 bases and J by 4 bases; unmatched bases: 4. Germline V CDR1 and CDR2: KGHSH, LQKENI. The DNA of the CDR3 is TGTGCCAGCTCACCATTAGCGGGAAGTTACAATGAGCAGTTCTTC. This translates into CASSPLAGSYNEQFF.

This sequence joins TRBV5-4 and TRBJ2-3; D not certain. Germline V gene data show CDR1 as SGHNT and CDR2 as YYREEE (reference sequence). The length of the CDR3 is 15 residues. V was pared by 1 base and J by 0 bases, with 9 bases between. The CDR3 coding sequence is TGTGCCAGCAGCTTGCCCCCAACTAGCACAGATACGCAGTATTTT. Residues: CASSLPPTSTDTQYF.